This is a list of T cell receptor beta chains from one sample in a study of PD-L1 blockade in urothelial cancer. Repertoires were generated with immunoSEQ multiplex PCR, while TCRdb's copy carries only in-frame clones and drops some. The sample records about 38,000 clones, 82% being singletons. The starting material was PBMCs, obtained around atezolizumab (anti-PD-L1) treatment. The origin of the receptors is a man aged 55 to 70 with urothelial cancer. Each CDR3 is given with its conserved first and last residue. Fields, in order: CDR3 protein, CDR3 DNA, clone size, V gene, J gene, D gene. The D gene is left open where the match is weak. For some rows the clone size is stated as once, few or many, or as a class when expanded; others skip it.

CDR3 protein: CASSLGSGGQETQYF
CDR3 DNA: TGTGCCAGCAGCTTAGGCTCGGGGGGGCAAGAGACCCAGTACTTC
clone size: few
V gene: TRBV11-2
J gene: TRBJ2-5
D gene: TRBD2

CDR3 protein: CASSSGAVPSNQPQHF
CDR3 DNA: TGTGCCAGCAGCTCAGGGGCCGTGCCTAGCAATCAGCCCCAGCATTTT
clone size: .
V gene: TRBV5-5
J gene: TRBJ1-5
D gene: .

CDR3 protein: CASSPGQGARNEQFF
CDR3 DNA: TGTGCCAGCAGTCCCGGACAGGGGGCAAGGAATGAGCAGTTCTTC
clone size: .
V gene: TRBV2
J gene: TRBJ2-1
D gene: TRBD1

CDR3 protein: CASSRGTVNQPQHF
CDR3 DNA: TGTGCCAGCAGTAGGGGGACAGTAAATCAGCCCCAGCATTTT
clone size: .
V gene: TRBV6-5
J gene: TRBJ1-5
D gene: TRBD1

CDR3 protein: CASRLGLAGNTGELFF
CDR3 DNA: TGTGCCAGCCGCCTCGGACTAGCGGGGAACACCGGGGAGCTGTTTTTT
clone size: .
V gene: TRBV18
J gene: TRBJ2-2
D gene: TRBD2

CDR3 protein: CASRLAQGFYGYTF
CDR3 DNA: TGCGCCAGCAGACTTGCTCAGGGCTTCTATGGCTACACCTTC
clone size: .
V gene: TRBV5-1
J gene: TRBJ1-2
D gene: .

CDR3 protein: CASSPLLRTGGTDTQYF
CDR3 DNA: TGTGCCAGCAGCCCCCTTCTCCGGACAGGGGGCACAGATACGCAGTATTTT
clone size: .
V gene: TRBV11-2
J gene: TRBJ2-3
D gene: TRBD1

CDR3 protein: CASSLGDSWYRTQETQYF
CDR3 DNA: TGTGCCAGCAGCTTAGGGGACTCTTGGTACAGGACGCAAGAGACCCAGTACTTC
clone size: .
V gene: TRBV7-7
J gene: TRBJ2-5
D gene: .

CDR3 protein: CSAAASHEQYF
CDR3 DNA: TGCAGTGCCGCGGCCTCGCACGAGCAGTACTTC
clone size: .
V gene: TRBV20-1
J gene: TRBJ2-7
D gene: .

CDR3 protein: CASSYGRGREAFF
CDR3 DNA: TGTGCCAGCAGTTACGGGAGGGGCAGGGAAGCTTTCTTT
clone size: .
V gene: TRBV6-5
J gene: TRBJ1-1
D gene: .

CDR3 protein: CASSFAGNNSPLHF
CDR3 DNA: TGTGCCAGCAGCTTCGCAGGGAATAATTCACCCCTCCACTTT
clone size: .
V gene: TRBV11-2
J gene: TRBJ1-6
D gene: .

CDR3 protein: CASSLPGAYEQYF
CDR3 DNA: TGTGCCAGCAGCTTACCGGGAGCCTACGAGCAGTACTTC
clone size: .
V gene: TRBV11-2
J gene: TRBJ2-7
D gene: .

CDR3 protein: CASSFISGATDTQYF
CDR3 DNA: TGTGCCAGCAGTTTTATTAGCGGGGCCACAGATACGCAGTATTTT
clone size: .
V gene: TRBV28
J gene: TRBJ2-3
D gene: TRBD2

CDR3 protein: CASSRPPTGGATEAFF
CDR3 DNA: TGTGCCAGCAGTCGGCCCCCGACAGGGGGTGCGACTGAAGCTTTCTTT
clone size: few
V gene: TRBV5-4
J gene: TRBJ1-1
D gene: TRBD1

CDR3 protein: CASGVDGVAGELFF
CDR3 DNA: TGTGCCAGCGGCGTGGACGGGGTCGCCGGGGAGCTGTTTTTT
clone size: .
V gene: TRBV11-3
J gene: TRBJ2-2
D gene: .

CDR3 protein: CASSFSSGGVMDEQYF
CDR3 DNA: TGCGCCAGCAGCTTCTCTAGCGGGGGGGTAATGGACGAGCAGTACTTC
clone size: .
V gene: TRBV5-1
J gene: TRBJ2-7
D gene: TRBD2

CDR3 protein: CASSSTVDPTGDDLLF
CDR3 DNA: TGTGCCAGCAGCTCGACGGTGGACCCGACAGGGGATGACTTACTTTTC
clone size: few
V gene: TRBV7-9
J gene: TRBJ2-7
D gene: TRBD1

CDR3 protein: CASSLQGERRETQYF
CDR3 DNA: TGTGCCAGCAGCCTCCAAGGAGAGAGGAGGGAGACCCAGTACTTC
clone size: .
V gene: TRBV9
J gene: TRBJ2-5
D gene: .

CDR3 protein: CASSEAELMNTEAFF
CDR3 DNA: TGTGCCAGCAGTGAAGCAGAGCTGATGAACACTGAAGCTTTCTTT
clone size: .
V gene: TRBV2
J gene: TRBJ1-1
D gene: .

CDR3 protein: CAWSEASGMKLFF
CDR3 DNA: TGTGCCTGGAGTGAGGCGTCCGGGATGAAACTGTTTTTT
clone size: .
V gene: TRBV30
J gene: TRBJ1-4
D gene: .

CDR3 protein: CASSHTRGYETQYF
CDR3 DNA: TGCGCCAGCAGCCATACCCGGGGGTATGAGACCCAGTACTTC
clone size: .
V gene: TRBV4-1
J gene: TRBJ2-5
D gene: .

CDR3 protein: CASSQGGGGETQYF
CDR3 DNA: TGTGCCAGCAGCCAAGGGGGAGGGGGGGAGACCCAGTACTTC
clone size: .
V gene: TRBV4-2
J gene: TRBJ2-5
D gene: .

CDR3 protein: CASSIWTGGEGTEAFF
CDR3 DNA: TGTGCCAGTAGTATTTGGACAGGGGGCGAGGGCACTGAAGCTTTCTTT
clone size: .
V gene: TRBV19
J gene: TRBJ1-1
D gene: TRBD1

CDR3 protein: CASSLNAGTGDSYEQYF
CDR3 DNA: TGTGCCAGCTCCCTAAACGCCGGGACAGGGGACTCCTACGAGCAGTACTTC
clone size: .
V gene: TRBV18
J gene: TRBJ2-7
D gene: TRBD1

CDR3 protein: CASSFNSDTEAFF
CDR3 DNA: TGCGCCAGCAGCTTTAACAGTGACACTGAAGCTTTCTTT
clone size: .
V gene: TRBV5-1
J gene: TRBJ1-1
D gene: .

CDR3 protein: CASSLGMGAGVADTQYF
CDR3 DNA: TGCGCCAGCAGCTTGGGGATGGGAGCGGGGGTTGCAGATACGCAGTATTTT
clone size: .
V gene: TRBV5-1
J gene: TRBJ2-3
D gene: TRBD2

CDR3 protein: CASSLGTGGTDTQYF
CDR3 DNA: TGCGCCAGCAGCTTGGGGACAGGGGGGACAGATACGCAGTATTTT
clone size: .
V gene: TRBV5-1
J gene: TRBJ2-3
D gene: TRBD1

CDR3 protein: CASSSGTSGGAGLETQYF
CDR3 DNA: TGTGCCAGCAGCTCCGGGACTAGCGGGGGGGCAGGTTTAGAGACCCAGTACTTC
clone size: .
V gene: TRBV13
J gene: TRBJ2-5
D gene: TRBD2